Given below is one T cell receptor beta chain in context. Its specificity is unknown. Generated by immunoSEQ multiplex PCR, the TCRdb table keeps only in-frame clones and is missing some. The sample has some 150,000 clones; more than 75% are singletons. Trimming took 4 bases from V and 2 from J, leaving 9 bases between them. The CDR3 sequence is 13 residues long. These data are taken from a study of T cell responses to AZD1222 COVID-19 vaccine. Study details: Investigators merged groups given second doses at roughly 4 or roughly 12 weeks. Study results and caveats: Two AZD1222 administrations were followed by greater Spike-specific TCR breadth and depth. The donors showed a predominance of white British ancestry and of females, with possible underestimation of clonal diversity.

This chain uses TRBV12-3 or TRBV12-4 with TRBJ2-7; D is uncertain. Sequences were derived from peripheral blood, sampled on day 0 of AZD1222 vaccination. This clonotype was obtained from an adult in good health. CDR3 sequence: CASSYSHTYEQYF. CDR3 nucleotide sequence: TGTGCCAGCAGTTATTCACATACCTACGAGCAGTACTTC.